Given below is one TCR beta chain in context. Its antigen is still unknown. The entry originates in a study of CD4 T cells in relation to SARS-CoV-2 and coronaviruses. Unexposed donor CD4+ T cells date from about 2011-2018, before the COVID-19 pandemic. Isolation of CD4+ T cells took place after around eleven days in culture. Cells permitting, SARS-CoV-2 S/N and four cold-coronavirus spikes were tested on unexposed-donor CD4+ T cells. CDR3 size: 16 residues. In germline, CDR1 is SGHRS, CDR2 YFSETQ. Germline trimming cut 4 bases from V and 5 bases from J; bases unmatched to any gene: 9. Profiling relied on immunoSEQ multiplex PCR, and the TCRdb table lists in-frame clones only, not all of them. Here the sample spans under 13,000 clones, about 81% being singletons.

This chain connects TRBV5-1 to TRBJ2-2, with 9 bases matching TRBD1. The receptor was derived from a human donor in good health. Specimen: CD4+ T cells from PBMCs, cultured in vitro. CDR3 sequence reads: CASSAPGTGRTGELFF. DNA for the CDR3: TGCGCCAGCAGCGCCCCCGGGACAGGGCGTACCGGGGAGCTGTTTTTT.